This TCR beta chain was identified during a study of blood T cell repertoires in COVID-19. Study as a whole: From the United States, Italy and Spain came samples of acute and convalescent COVID-19. T cells, B-cell-depleted T cells, or PBMCs provided the cDNA or gDNA that served as material.

Germline CDR1 is MNHEY and CDR2 is SMNVEV (reference sequence). V lost 5 bases and J 0 bases, leaving 11 bases between the germline ends. This CDR3 has 16 amino acids. Authors' analysis steps: Amplifying reference gene primers gave estimates of nucleated cell counts. Produced via immunoSEQ multiplex PCR; TCRdb's table is partial and in-frame only. V and J calls and clone size are given by that table; D and trimming were obtained from the DNA. Here the sample spans some 66,000 clones, roughly nine tenths being singletons. The sequencing sample was made of peripheral blood. This chain uses TRBV27 with TRBJ2-6; maybe TRBD2 (6 bases). The receptor comes from a human donor in a cohort sampled during active COVID-19. Here the CDR3 DNA reads TGTGCCAGCAGTGCCACCGGGAGCTCTGGGGCCAACGTCCTGACTTTC. It yields the protein CASSATGSSGANVLTF.